The 9 T cell receptor beta chains presented below share a single source sample, sequenced in a study. TCRdb fed the 5' RACE reads into MiXCR, producing one record per CDR3 protein. This sample has about 53,000 distinct CDR3 sequences, with roughly 22% found just once. The sequenced sample consisted of tumor-infiltrating naive CD4+ T cells sorted from the breast tumor. Subset in this sample: naive CD4+ T cells, CD4+CD45RA+CD25-. The receptors here all came from a female donor with breast cancer.

This clonotype was observed a handful of times. The gene calls are TRBV6-5 and TRBJ2-5, with TRBD1 identical over 9 bases. Looked up from germline, CDR1 is MNHEY and CDR2 is SVGAGI. This CDR3 spans 16 amino acids. Unmatched junction bases numbered 7, after V lost 0 bases and J lost 5 bases. The DNA for the CDR3 is TGTGCCAGCAGTTACTCGTTTGGGACAGGGTTGGAGACCCAGTACTTC. Translated, it gives CASSYSFGTGLETQYF.

This clonotype was seen a handful of times. This chain connects TRBV6-5 to TRBJ2-1, with a tentative D call TRBD2 (7 bases). This CDR3 spans 13 amino acids. Between the trimmed V and J ends, which lost 3 bases and 11 bases, there was a span of 14 bases. Germline loops: CDR1 MNHEY, CDR2 SVGAGI. CDR3: CASSYARGTQQFF. The CDR3 DNA is TGTGCCAGCAGTTATGCGCGGGGGACACAGCAGTTCTTC.

On this clonotype: A read error may explain this, as a much larger clone is one base away. The rearrangement joins TRBV20-1 to TRBJ1-6; unclear D gene. Germline loops: CDR1 DFQATT, CDR2 SNEGSKA (reference sequence). This CDR3 contains 15 residues. Here the CDR3 DNA reads TGCAGTGCTAGACCCCACAGCTCCTATAATACACCCCTCCACTTT. Translating gives CSARPHSSYNTPLHF.

Only a few counts were recorded for this clonotype. The chain is built from TRBV7-3 and TRBJ2-1; no definite D call. The CDR3 loop spans 15 amino acids. Germline lookup yields CDR1 SGHTA and CDR2 FQGTGA. The V end lost 2 bases, the J end lost 5 bases, and 13 bases lay between the germline ends. The CDR3 bases are TGTGCCAGCAGCTTATCCCCTTCTGCAAACAATGAGCAGTTCTTC. Its translation is CASSLSPSANNEQFF. Supplemented by reference TRBV7-3 and TRBJ2-1, the full variable domain reads GAGVSQTPSNKVTEKGKYVELRCDPISGHTALYWYRQSLGQGPEFLIYFQGTGAADDSGLPNDRFFAVRPEGSVSTLKIQRTERGDSAVYLCASSLSPSANNEQFFGPGTRLTVL.

The gene calls are TRBV5-1 and TRBJ2-3; D remains ambiguous. The length of the CDR3 is 14 residues. The germline V gene has CDR1 SGHRS and CDR2 YFSETQ. V was trimmed by 3 bases and J by 0 bases, leaving 8 bases between them. CDR3 amino acids: CASSSRPSTDTQYF. The CDR3 nucleotides read TGCGCCAGCAGCTCCCGCCCTAGCACAGATACGCAGTATTTT.

This clonotype was counted a few times. The V call is TRBV7-2, the J call TRBJ1-2; 9 positions agree with TRBD1. The trim removed 5 bases at V and 4 bases at J, leaving 14 bases unmatched. The CDR3 length is 17 residues. Per the germline V gene, CDR1 is SGHTA and CDR2 is FQGNSA. CDR3 region: CASSLQGARLSGYGYTF. CDR3 coding DNA: TGTGCCAGCAGCCTACAGGGGGCTCGTCTTTCCGGCTATGGCTACACCTTC.

CDR3 sequence: CASSPMGQGKNGYTF. CDR3 bases: TGTGCCAGCAGCCCTATGGGACAAGGAAAGAATGGCTACACCTTC. The chain joins TRBV5-6 to TRBJ1-2; TRBD1 is a possible D gene (6 bases). The germline V and J ends were trimmed by 4 bases and 6 bases, with 19 bases remaining between them. Germline CDR1 and CDR2: SGHDT and YYEEEE. The CDR3 sequence is 15 residues long.

On this clonotype: A read error may produce the germline difference seen at one junction end. The chain couples TRBV20-1 to TRBJ2-5; D not certain. This CDR3 spans 12 amino acids. Germline CDR1 and CDR2: DFQATT and SNEGSKA (reference sequence). The CDR3 region has the DNA TGCAGTGCTATAAAGAGCTCAGAGACCCAGAACTTC. This encodes CSAIKSSETQNF.

Note on this clonotype: A read error may account for a junction end that differs from germline. The CDR3 sequence: CASSLVTGGYGCTF. The DNA for the CDR3 is TGTGCCAGCAGCTTAGTTACTGGGGGCTATGGCTGCACCTTC. V is TRBV7-9 and J is TRBJ1-2, with a weak D call TRBD1 (6 bases). Germline V gene lookup returns CDR1 SEHNR and CDR2 FQNEAQ (reference sequence). There are 14 residues in the CDR3. Together with reference TRBV7-9 and TRBJ1-2, the CDR3 gives the full variable domain: DTGVSQNPRHKITKRGQNVTFRCDPISEHNRLYWYRQTLGQGPEFLTYFQNEAQLEKSRLLSDRFSAERPKGSFSTLEIQRTEQGDSAMYLCASSLVTGGYGCTFGSGTRLTVV.